What follows are 14 T cell receptor beta chains derived from one specimen sequenced in a study of T-cell reconstitution after alpha-beta-depleted transplantation in children (dated by TCRdb to the mid-2010s). Libraries were built with PCR. Sequencing was performed on an Illumina HiSeq 2500. Molecular barcoding was employed in the preparation of TCR libraries, with unique molecular identifiers being used to normalize TCRbeta repertoire quantification. TCRdb reprocessed the public reads (quality trimming at Q25 with fastp, clone calling with MiXCR) and kept in-frame beta chains. Rows are combined by CDR3 protein, so each entry shows the most common genes and DNA. The sample contains 55,000 to 65,000 distinct CDR3 sequences, 44% of them found a single time. The ten largest clones capture approximately 98% of the sample. Per the publication, the treatment or condition label means: allogeneic hematopoietic cell transplantation with graft depleted of TCRalphabeta T cells and CD19 B cells.

Sequenced here: PBMCs, mostly from graft donor cells, sampled 360 days after TCRalphabeta/CD19-depleted stem cell transplant. These receptors were taken from a male patient between 10 and 17 years old who had a stem cell transplant for acute lymphoblastic leukemia, so the T cells may come from the graft donor.

This clonotype was seen a handful of times. This sequence joins TRBV25-1 and TRBJ2-4; D may match TRBD1 or TRBD2 (5 bases each). Trimming pared 6 bases from V and 0 bases from J, leaving 15 bases between. CDR1 and CDR2 (germline): MGHDK, SYGVNS. The CDR3 spans 16 residues. The CDR3 loop is CASSPRDGGAKNIQYF. CDR3 nucleotide sequence: TGTGCCAGCAGCCCCCGGGACGGCGGAGCCAAAAACATTCAGTACTTC. The full variable domain, completed using reference TRBV25-1 and TRBJ2-4, is EADIYQTPRYLVIGTGKKITLECSQTMGHDKMYWYQQDPGMELHLIHYSYGVNSTEKGDLSSESTVSRIRTEHFPLTLESARPSHTSQYLCASSPRDGGAKNIQYFGAGTRLSVL.

Only a few counts were recorded for this clonotype. This chain joins TRBV7-3 and TRBJ2-1, with D possibly being TRBD1 or TRBD2 (6 bases each). Germline V gives CDR1 SGHTA, CDR2 FQGTGA. The CDR3 extends over 16 amino acids. Trimming took 5 bases from V and 2 from J, leaving 16 bases between them. CDR3 region: CASSPKWGAPYNEQFF. CDR3 sequence (DNA): TGTGCCAGCAGCCCCAAATGGGGGGCCCCCTACAATGAGCAGTTCTTC.

This clonotype was recorded a few times. The chain joins TRBV29-1 to TRBJ2-1; possible D gene TRBD2, 5 bases. Deletions cut 5 bases from V and 5 bases from J, with 19 bases between. This CDR3 spans 15 amino acids. Germline assignment: CDR1 SQVTM and CDR2 ANQGSEA. CDR3 DNA: TGCAGCGTTTCCTTGGCGGGTTTAAGAGACAATGAGCAGTTCTTC. Amino acids: CSVSLAGLRDNEQFF.

This clonotype was counted many times. The J gene is TRBJ2-1, the V gene TRBV5-1, with 7 bases identical to TRBD2. Trimming took 4 bases from V and 0 from J; bases not matched to a gene: 7. Looked up from germline, CDR1 is SGHRS and CDR2 is YFSETQ. The length of the CDR3 is 16 residues. The CDR3 spells CASSPGLVFSYNEQFF. Here the CDR3 DNA reads TGCGCCAGCAGCCCAGGACTAGTATTCTCCTACAATGAGCAGTTCTTC.

This chain uses TRBV11-2 with TRBJ2-7; 9 bases line up with TRBD2. Germline CDR1 reads SGHAT; CDR2 reads FQNNGV. The trim removed 1 base at V and 4 bases at J, leaving 5 bases unmatched. This CDR3 comprises 15 residues. This CDR3 reads CASSLGLAEIYEQYF. DNA of the CDR3: TGTGCCAGCAGCTTAGGACTAGCGGAGATTTACGAGCAGTACTTC. Based on the CDR3 plus reference TRBV11-2 and TRBJ2-7, the full variable domain is EAGVAQSPRYKIIEKRQSVAFWCNPISGHATLYWYQQILGQGPKLLIQFQNNGVVDDSQLPKDRFSAERLKGVDSTLKIQPAKLEDSAVYLCASSLGLAEIYEQYFGPGTRLTVT.

This clonotype occurred a few times. V usage is TRBV28 and J usage is TRBJ2-3, with a tentative D call TRBD2 (6 bases). CDR1 MDHEN and CDR2 SYDVKM come from the germline V gene. The CDR3 covers 15 residues. Trimming stripped 6 bases from V and 0 bases from J, with 13 bases between. CDR3 sequence reads: CASRIGGPSTDTQYF. The DNA for the CDR3 is TGTGCCAGCAGGATCGGGGGACCTAGCACAGATACGCAGTATTTT.

V gene TRBV29-1 combines with J gene TRBJ2-5, with unresolved D. The CDR3 extends over 11 amino acids. V lost 4 bases and J lost 2, with 5 bases in between. Looked up from germline, CDR1 is SQVTM and CDR2 is ANQGSEA. CDR3 in amino acids: CSVGPQETQYF. The CDR3 DNA reads TGCAGCGTTGGGCCACAAGAGACCCAGTACTTC.

The CDR3 nucleotides read TGTGCCAGCAGCTTTGGGACCGGGGAGCTGTTTTTT. It yields the protein CASSFGTGELFF. The chain is built from TRBV7-6 and TRBJ2-2; no reliable D call. The CDR3 covers 12 residues. V lost 3 bases and J lost 5, with 4 bases in between. Germline V lookup: CDR1 SGHVS, CDR2 FNYEAQ.

The chain carries TRBV6-2 or TRBV6-3 and TRBJ2-1; 8 nucleotides agree with TRBD1. The CDR3 totals 14 residues. The germline CDR1 and CDR2 sequences are MNHEY and SVGEGT. The V segment lost 8 bases and the J segment 0 bases; nucleotides outside the gene matches: 3. CDR3 bases: TGTGCCAGCTTCGGACAGGGCTCCTACAATGAGCAGTTCTTC. This encodes CASFGQGSYNEQFF.

This sequence joins TRBV10-3 and TRBJ2-7; D is ambiguous. The CDR3 has 13 residues. Germline loops: CDR1 ENHRY, CDR2 SYGVKD. Trimming took off 3 bases at V and 4 bases at J, with 10 bases between the two ends. CDR3 sequence: CAISDPSLYEQYF. CDR3 in DNA: TGTGCCATCAGTGACCCCAGCCTTTACGAGCAGTACTTC.

The table lists this clonotype with a few counts. V is TRBV6-5 and J is TRBJ2-2; 7 bases line up with TRBD2. Germline V gives CDR1 MNHEY, CDR2 SVGAGI. The CDR3 runs to 15 residues. With 6 bases clipped from V and 0 bases from J, the junction kept 4 bases outside the gene matches. The CDR3: CASSWGGTNTGELFF. Here the CDR3 DNA reads TGTGCCAGCAGCTGGGGGGGGACGAACACCGGGGAGCTGTTTTTT.

This chain connects TRBV11-3 to TRBJ2-1, with D uncertain. The germline V gene encodes CDR1 SGHNT and CDR2 YENEEA. Trimming removed 6 bases from V and 7 bases from J, with 10 bases in between. The CDR3 contains 12 residues. The CDR3 spells CASSSDGNEQFF. In DNA, the CDR3 is TGTGCCAGCAGTTCCGACGGTAATGAGCAGTTCTTC.

The V and J genes are TRBV29-1 and TRBJ1-2; no clear D. CDR3 length equals 10 residues. V shed 3 bases and J shed 6 bases, with 5 bases lying between them. Germline CDR1 is SQVTM and CDR2 is ANQGSEA. CDR3 sequence reads: CSVDGDGYTF. The CDR3 DNA reads as TGCAGCGTTGACGGGGATGGCTACACCTTC.

This chain connects TRBV7-9 to TRBJ2-5; D might be TRBD1 (6 bases). V lost 5 bases and J 2 bases, leaving 12 bases between the germline ends. Germline loops: CDR1 SEHNR, CDR2 FQNEAQ (reference sequence). This CDR3 region has 14 residues. CDR3 DNA sequence: TGTGCCAGCAGCCTCGACAGGACACAAGAGACCCAGTACTTC. This codes for CASSLDRTQETQYF.